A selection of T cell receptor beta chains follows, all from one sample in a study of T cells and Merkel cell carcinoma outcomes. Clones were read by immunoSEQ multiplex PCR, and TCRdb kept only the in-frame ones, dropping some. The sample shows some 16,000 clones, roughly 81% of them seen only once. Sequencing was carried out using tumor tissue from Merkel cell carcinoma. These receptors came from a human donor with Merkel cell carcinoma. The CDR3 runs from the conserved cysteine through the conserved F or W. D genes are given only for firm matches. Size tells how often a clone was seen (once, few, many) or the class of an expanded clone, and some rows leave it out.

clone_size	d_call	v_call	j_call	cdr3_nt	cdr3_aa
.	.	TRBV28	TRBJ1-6	TGTGCCAGCAGTTTCTTCCGGGGGTCCTATAATTCACCCCTCCACTTT	CASSFFRGSYNSPLHF
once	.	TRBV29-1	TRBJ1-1	TGCAGCGTCCCTGAGGGGAGAGCTGAAGCTTTCTTT	CSVPEGRAEAFF
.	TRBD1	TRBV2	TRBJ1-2	TGTGCCAGCAGCTTATCGGACAGGCTCTATGGCTACACCTTC	CASSLSDRLYGYTF
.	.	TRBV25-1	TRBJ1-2	TGTGCCAGCAGTGAATTCGGTGGACAGTCTGCCTATGGCTACACCTTC	CASSEFGGQSAYGYTF
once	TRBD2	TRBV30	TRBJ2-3	TGTGCCTGGACCCGGACTAGCGGGGGCACAGATACGCAGTATTTT	CAWTRTSGGTDTQYF
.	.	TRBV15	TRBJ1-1	TGTGCCACCAGCAGAGAACAGAACACTGAAGCTTTCTTT	CATSREQNTEAFF
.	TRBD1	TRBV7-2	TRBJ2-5	TGTGCCAGCAGCTTAGTGCCAGGGGGTGAGGAGACCCAGTACTTC	CASSLVPGGEETQYF
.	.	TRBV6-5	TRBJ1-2	TGTGCCACTAGTACAGGGTCAGTTACTGGCTACACCTTC	CATSTGSVTGYTF
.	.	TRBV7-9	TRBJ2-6	TGTGCCAGCAGCTTACCAGGGGCTGGGGCCAACGTCCTGACTTTC	CASSLPGAGANVLTF
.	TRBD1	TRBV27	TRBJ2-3	TGTGCCAGCAGACGGACAGGGAACTTCCCTGATACGCAGTATTTT	CASRRTGNFPDTQYF
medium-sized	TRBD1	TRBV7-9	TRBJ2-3	TGTGCCAGCAGCAACCCGGGACAGGAGAGCACAGATACGCAGTATTTT	CASSNPGQESTDTQYF
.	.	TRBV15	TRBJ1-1	TGTGCCACCAGCGTTGGGGTACCCCTGGGGAGGGGAAAGGGCACTGAAGCTTTCTTT	CATSVGVPLGRGKGTEAFF
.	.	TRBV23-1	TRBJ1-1	TGCGCCAGCAGTCAACCACCGTGGGGGTTCCCGGGTGAAGCTTTCTTT	CASSQPPWGFPGEAFF
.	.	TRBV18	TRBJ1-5	TGTGCCAGCTCAGCCCAGACAGGATGGAATAAGCCCCAGCATTTT	CASSAQTGWNKPQHF
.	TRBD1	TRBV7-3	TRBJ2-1	TGTGCCAGCAGCTTAATGGGGACAGGGGGGTTGGGTGAGCAGTTCTTC	CASSLMGTGGLGEQFF
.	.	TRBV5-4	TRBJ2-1	TGTGCCAGCAGCTTAACAGGGAACCATGAGCAGTTCTTC	CASSLTGNHEQFF
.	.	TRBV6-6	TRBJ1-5	TGTGCCAGCAGCGACAGCAATCAGCCCCAGCATTTT	CASSDSNQPQHF
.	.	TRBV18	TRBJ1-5	TGTGCCAGCTCACCACGGGACGATCAGCCCCAGCATTTT	CASSPRDDQPQHF
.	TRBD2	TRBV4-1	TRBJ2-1	TGCGCCAGCAGCCACGGGGGGGGCCCCAGCTCCTACAATGAGCAGTTCTTC	CASSHGGGPSSYNEQFF
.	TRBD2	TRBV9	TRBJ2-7	TGTGCCAGCAGCGTAGATCCTAGCGGGGGATCCTACGAGCAGTACTTC	CASSVDPSGGSYEQYF
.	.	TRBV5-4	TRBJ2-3	TGTGTCAGCAGCTTGGATCCCGGGGGCCTACTCACAGATACGCAGTATTTT	CVSSLDPGGLLTDTQYF
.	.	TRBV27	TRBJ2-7	TGTGCCAGCAGTTTCGGTGACCGTGAGCAGTACTTC	CASSFGDREQYF
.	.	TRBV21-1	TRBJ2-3	TGTGCCAGCAACCCCCGGGACAAGGCCACAGATACGCAGTATTTT	CASNPRDKATDTQYF
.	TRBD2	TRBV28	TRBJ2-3	TGTGCCAGCAGGGGGGGACTAGCGGGAGGGGGCACAGATACGCAGTATTTT	CASRGGLAGGGTDTQYF
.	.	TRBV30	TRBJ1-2	TGTGCCTGGCATTTTTCAGGGATTGGCTACACCTTC	CAWHFSGIGYTF
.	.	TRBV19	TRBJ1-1	TGTGCCAGTAGTTGGCAGAACACTGAAGCTTTCTTT	CASSWQNTEAFF
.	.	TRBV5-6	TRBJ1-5	TGTGCCAGCAGCTGGGGGGTCTCGACGTGGCAGCCCCAGCATTTT	CASSWGVSTWQPQHF
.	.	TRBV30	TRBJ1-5	TGTGCCTGGAGTGTACGTGGGGGTCAGCCCCAGCATTTT	CAWSVRGGQPQHF
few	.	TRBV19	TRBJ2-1	TGTGCCAGTAGTGTTCGTCTAGCGAACTACAATGAGCAGTTCTTC	CASSVRLANYNEQFF
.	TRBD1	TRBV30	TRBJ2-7	TGTGCCTGGAGTAACGACAGGGGCAACGAGCAGTACTTC	CAWSNDRGNEQYF
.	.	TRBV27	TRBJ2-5	TGTGCCAGCAGTTCCCCCAGAGAGACCCAGTACTTC	CASSSPRETQYF
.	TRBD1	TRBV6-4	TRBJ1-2	TGTGCCAGCAGAGTATCACAGGGGAACGGTGGCTACACCTTC	CASRVSQGNGGYTF
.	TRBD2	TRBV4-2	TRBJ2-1	TGTGCCAGCAGCCAAGAGGGACTAGTACCTGAGCAGTTCTTC	CASSQEGLVPEQFF
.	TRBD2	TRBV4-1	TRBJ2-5	TGCGCCAGCAGCCAAGCGGGCGGGAGACCAGAGACCCAGTACTTC	CASSQAGGRPETQYF
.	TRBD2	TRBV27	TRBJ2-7	TGTGCCAGCAGTTCAGCGGGAACCACCGTCTACGAGCAGTACTTC	CASSSAGTTVYEQYF
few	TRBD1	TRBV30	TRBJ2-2	TGTGCCTGGAGTTCCGGACAGGGTGAGATCACCGGGGAGCTGTTTTTT	CAWSSGQGEITGELFF
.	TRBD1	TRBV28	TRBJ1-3	TGTGCCAGCAGTGAGGGGACAGGGACCTCTGGAAACACCATATATTTT	CASSEGTGTSGNTIYF
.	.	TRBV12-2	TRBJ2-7	TGTGCAAGTCGGGATGGCCGGGACAACTACGAGCAGTACTTC	CASRDGRDNYEQYF
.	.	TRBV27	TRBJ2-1	TGTGCCAGCAGTTTTCCTGGGAAGGAGCAGTTCTTC	CASSFPGKEQFF
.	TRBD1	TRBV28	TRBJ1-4	TGTGCCAGCAGTTTCAATCAGGGGGTGGAAAAACTGTTTTTT	CASSFNQGVEKLFF
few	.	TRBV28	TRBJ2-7	TGTGCCAGCTACCCCAGTCAGGCATCCTCCTACGAGCAGTACTTC	CASYPSQASSYEQYF
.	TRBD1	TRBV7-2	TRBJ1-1	TGTGCCAGCAGACGACAGGGGACTGAAGCTTGCTTT	CASRRQGTEACF
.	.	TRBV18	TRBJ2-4	TGTGCCAGCTCACCAAGCCGCGGATGGGACATTCAGTACTTC	CASSPSRGWDIQYF
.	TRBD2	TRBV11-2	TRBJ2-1	TGTGCCAGCAGCTTGGGGACTAGCCACAATGAGCAGTTCTTC	CASSLGTSHNEQFF
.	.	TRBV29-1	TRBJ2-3	TGCAGCGTTGAAGGACCATTCACGTCAGATACGCAGTATTTT	CSVEGPFTSDTQYF
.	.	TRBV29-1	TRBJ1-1	TGCAGCGTAGCCGGGGCGAACACTGAAGCTTTCTTT	CSVAGANTEAFF
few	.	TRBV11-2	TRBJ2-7	TGTGCCAGCAGCTTAATTGGGGGCCCCTACGAGCAGTACTTC	CASSLIGGPYEQYF
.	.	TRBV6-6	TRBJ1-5	TGTGCCAGCAGTTACGAGAAGGGTTTGGGGAATCAGCCCCAGCATTTT	CASSYEKGLGNQPQHF
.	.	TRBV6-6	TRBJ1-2	TGTGCCAGCAGCGACCGCGATAGGGGCGTGTATGGCTACACCTTC	CASSDRDRGVYGYTF
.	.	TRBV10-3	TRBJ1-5	TGTGCCAGCACCCGGGACGGGAGCAATCAGCCCCAGCATTTT	CASTRDGSNQPQHF
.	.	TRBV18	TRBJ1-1	TGTGCCAGCTCACCTGAAGGGTTCAGCACTGAAGCTTTCTTT	CASSPEGFSTEAFF
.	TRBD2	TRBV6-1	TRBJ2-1	TGTGCCAGCAGTGTTCGCGGGAGCTCCTACAATGAGCAGTTCTTC	CASSVRGSSYNEQFF
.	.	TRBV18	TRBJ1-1	TGTGCCAGCTCACCGCGTTCCAGTCTTGGCGCTGAAGCTTTCTTT	CASSPRSSLGAEAFF